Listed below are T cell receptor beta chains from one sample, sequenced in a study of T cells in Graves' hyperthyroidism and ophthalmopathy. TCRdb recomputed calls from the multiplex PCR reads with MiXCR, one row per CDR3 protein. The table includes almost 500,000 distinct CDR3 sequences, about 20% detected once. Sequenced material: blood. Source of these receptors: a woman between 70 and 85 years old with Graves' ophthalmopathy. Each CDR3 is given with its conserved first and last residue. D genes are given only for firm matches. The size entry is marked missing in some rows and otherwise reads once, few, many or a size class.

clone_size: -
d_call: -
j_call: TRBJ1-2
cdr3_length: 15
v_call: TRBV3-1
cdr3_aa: CASSPLTGSKGGYTF
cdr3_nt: TGTGCCAGCAGCCCCTTAACAGGGAGCAAAGGGGGCTACACCTTC

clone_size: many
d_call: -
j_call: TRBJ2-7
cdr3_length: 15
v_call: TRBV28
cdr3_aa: CASSSYRLVAYEQYF
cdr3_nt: TGTGCCAGCAGTTCCTACCGACTAGTGGCCTACGAGCAGTACTTC

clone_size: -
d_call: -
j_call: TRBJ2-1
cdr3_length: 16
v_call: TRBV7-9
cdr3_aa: CASSLSPQAWYNEQFF
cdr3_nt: TGTGCCAGCAGCTTATCTCCCCAAGCGTGGTACAATGAGCAGTTCTTC

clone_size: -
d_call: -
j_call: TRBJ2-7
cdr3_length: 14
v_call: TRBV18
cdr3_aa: CASSPHKGTYEQYF
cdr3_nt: TGTGCCAGCTCACCCCATAAGGGAACCTACGAGCAGTACTTC

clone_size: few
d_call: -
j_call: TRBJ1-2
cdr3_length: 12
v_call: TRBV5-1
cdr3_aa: CASSLEGSRYTF
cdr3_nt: TGCGCCAGCAGCTTGGAGGGAAGTCGTTACACCTTC

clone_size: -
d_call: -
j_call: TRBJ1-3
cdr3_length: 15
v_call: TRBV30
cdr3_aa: CAWSVRGPSGNTIYF
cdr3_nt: TGTGCCTGGAGTGTGAGGGGCCCTTCTGGAAACACCATATATTTT

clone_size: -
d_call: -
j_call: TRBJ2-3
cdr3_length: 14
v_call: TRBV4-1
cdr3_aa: CASSHPGRADTQYF
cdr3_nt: TGCGCCAGCAGCCACCCGGGGCGGGCAGATACGCAGTATTTT

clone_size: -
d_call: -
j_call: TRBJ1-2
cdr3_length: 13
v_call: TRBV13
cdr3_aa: CASRLPGTYGYTF
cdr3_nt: TGTGCCAGCAGGCTCCCGGGGACATATGGCTACACCTTC

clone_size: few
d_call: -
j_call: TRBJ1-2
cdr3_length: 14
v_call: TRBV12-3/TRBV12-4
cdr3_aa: CASSFNSGKNGYTF
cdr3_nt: TGTGCCAGCAGTTTCAATTCAGGGAAGAATGGCTACACCTTC

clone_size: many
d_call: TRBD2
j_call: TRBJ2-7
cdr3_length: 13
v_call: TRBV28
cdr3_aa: CASQAGGPYEQYF
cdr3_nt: TGTGCCAGTCAAGCGGGAGGGCCCTACGAGCAGTACTTC

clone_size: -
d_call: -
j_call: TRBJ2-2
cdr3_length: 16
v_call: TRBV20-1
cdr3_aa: CSARPGPFRNTGELFF
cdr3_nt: TGCAGTGCTAGACCCGGCCCATTCAGGAACACCGGGGAGCTGTTTTTT

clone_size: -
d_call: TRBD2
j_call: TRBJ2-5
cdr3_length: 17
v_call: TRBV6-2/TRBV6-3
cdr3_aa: CASSYEAGDPDRETQYF
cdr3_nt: TGTGCCAGCAGTTACGAAGCGGGAGATCCCGACAGGGAGACCCAGTACTTC

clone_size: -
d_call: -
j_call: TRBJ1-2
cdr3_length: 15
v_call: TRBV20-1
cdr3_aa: CSARDIQSNNYGYTF
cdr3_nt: TGCAGTGCTAGAGATATACAGAGTAATAACTATGGCTACACCTTC

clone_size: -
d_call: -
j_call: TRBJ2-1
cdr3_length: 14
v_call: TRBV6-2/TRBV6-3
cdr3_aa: CASTSVLSYNEQFF
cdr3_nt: TGTGCCAGCACTAGCGTTCTGTCCTACAATGAGCAGTTCTTC

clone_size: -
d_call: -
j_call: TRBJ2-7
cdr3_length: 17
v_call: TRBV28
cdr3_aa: CASSLPRGSGYSYEQYF
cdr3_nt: TGTGCCAGCAGTTTGCCCAGGGGTAGCGGGTACTCCTACGAGCAGTACTTC

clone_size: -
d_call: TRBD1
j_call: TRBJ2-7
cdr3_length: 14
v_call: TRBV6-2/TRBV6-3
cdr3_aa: CASSRPGQLDEQYF
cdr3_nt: TGTGCCAGCAGTCGACCGGGACAGCTCGACGAGCAGTACTTC

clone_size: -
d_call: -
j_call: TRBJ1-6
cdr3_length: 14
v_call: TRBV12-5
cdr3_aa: CASASGMSNSPLHF
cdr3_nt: TGTGCTAGTGCTTCGGGTATGTCGAATTCACCCCTCCACTTT

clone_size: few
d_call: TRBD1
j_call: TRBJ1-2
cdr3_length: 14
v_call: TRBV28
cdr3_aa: CASSSGQGVTGYTF
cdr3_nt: TGTGCCAGCAGTTCTGGACAGGGGGTTACTGGCTACACCTTC

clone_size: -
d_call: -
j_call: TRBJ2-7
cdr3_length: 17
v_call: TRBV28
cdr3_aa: CASSSASDLGSLYEQYF
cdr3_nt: TGTGCCAGCAGTTCCGCCTCCGACCTGGGGTCCCTCTACGAGCAGTACTTC

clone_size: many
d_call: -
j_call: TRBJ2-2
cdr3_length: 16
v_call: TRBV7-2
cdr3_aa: CASSLTWTTNTGELFF
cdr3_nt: TGTGCCAGCAGCTTAACTTGGACCACAAACACCGGGGAGCTGTTTTTT

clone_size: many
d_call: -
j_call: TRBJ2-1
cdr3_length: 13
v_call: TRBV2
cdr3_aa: CASTRTDYNEQFF
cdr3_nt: TGTGCCAGCACTAGGACAGACTACAATGAGCAGTTCTTC

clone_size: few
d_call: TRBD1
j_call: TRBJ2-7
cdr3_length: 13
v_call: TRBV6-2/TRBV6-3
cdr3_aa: CASRAGGSYEQYF
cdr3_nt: TGTGCCAGCAGGGCAGGGGGTTCCTACGAGCAGTACTTC

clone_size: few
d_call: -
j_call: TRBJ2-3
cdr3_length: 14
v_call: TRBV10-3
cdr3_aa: CAISGVLGGDTQYF
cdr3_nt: TGTGCCATCAGTGGGGTGCTAGGCGGAGATACGCAGTATTTT

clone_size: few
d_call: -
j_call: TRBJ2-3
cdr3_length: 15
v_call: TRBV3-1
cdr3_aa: CASSQDRERGHTQYF
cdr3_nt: TGTGCCAGCAGCCAAGATAGAGAAAGGGGACATACGCAGTATTTT

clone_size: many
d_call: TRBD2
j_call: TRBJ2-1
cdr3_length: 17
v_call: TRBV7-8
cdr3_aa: CASSLVPTSGSLNEQFF
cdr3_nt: TGTGCCAGCAGCTTAGTCCCGACTAGCGGGAGCCTCAATGAGCAGTTCTTC

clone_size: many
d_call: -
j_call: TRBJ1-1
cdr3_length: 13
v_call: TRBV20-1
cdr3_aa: CSADRGGWTEAFF
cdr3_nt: TGCAGTGCTGATAGGGGAGGATGGACTGAAGCTTTCTTT

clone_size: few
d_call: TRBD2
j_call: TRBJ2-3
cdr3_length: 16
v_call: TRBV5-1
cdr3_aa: CASSLDLAGYTDTQYF
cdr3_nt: TGCGCCAGCAGCTTGGATCTAGCGGGGTACACAGATACGCAGTATTTT

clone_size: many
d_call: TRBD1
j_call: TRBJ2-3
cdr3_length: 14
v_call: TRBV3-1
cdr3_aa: CASSRDRRTDTQYF
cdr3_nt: TGTGCCAGCAGCCGGGACAGGCGGACAGATACGCAGTATTTT

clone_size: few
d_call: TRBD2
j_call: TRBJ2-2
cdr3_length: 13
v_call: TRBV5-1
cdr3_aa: CASTLREAGELFF
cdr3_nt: TGCGCCAGCACATTGCGGGAGGCCGGGGAGCTGTTTTTT

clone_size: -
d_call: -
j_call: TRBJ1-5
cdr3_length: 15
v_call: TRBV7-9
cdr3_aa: CASSSDRDFGQPQHF
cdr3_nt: TGTGCCAGCAGTTCCGACCGGGACTTTGGTCAGCCCCAGCATTTT

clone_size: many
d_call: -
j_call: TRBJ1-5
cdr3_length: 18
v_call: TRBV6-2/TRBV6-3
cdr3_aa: CASSRLISGRRLNQPQHF
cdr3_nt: TGTGCCAGCAGTCGTCTCATTTCAGGGAGACGCCTTAATCAGCCCCAGCATTTT

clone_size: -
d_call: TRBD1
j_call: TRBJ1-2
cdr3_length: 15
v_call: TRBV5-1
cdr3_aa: CASSTGTGRYYGYTF
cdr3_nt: TGCGCCAGCAGCACCGGGACAGGGAGGTACTATGGCTACACCTTC

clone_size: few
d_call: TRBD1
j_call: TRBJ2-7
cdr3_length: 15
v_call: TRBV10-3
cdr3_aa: CAISELLDRGYEQYF
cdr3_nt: TGTGCCATCAGTGAATTGTTGGACAGGGGCTACGAGCAGTACTTC

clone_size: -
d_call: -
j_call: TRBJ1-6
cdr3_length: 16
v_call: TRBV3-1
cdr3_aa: CASSQASTGGNSPLHF
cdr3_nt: TGTGCCAGCAGCCAAGCCTCAACGGGGGGGAATTCACCCCTCCACTTT

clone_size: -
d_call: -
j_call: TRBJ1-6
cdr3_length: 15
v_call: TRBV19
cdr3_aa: CASSKRQERWSPLHF
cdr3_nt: TGTGCCAGTAGTAAACGACAGGAAAGGTGGTCACCCCTCCACTTT

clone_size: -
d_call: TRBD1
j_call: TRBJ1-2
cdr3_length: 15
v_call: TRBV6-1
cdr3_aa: CASSEARGQGRGYTF
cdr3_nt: TGTGCCAGCAGTGAAGCACGGGGACAGGGACGTGGCTACACCTTC

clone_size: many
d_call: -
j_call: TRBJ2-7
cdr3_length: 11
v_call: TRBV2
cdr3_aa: CASTGFYEQYF
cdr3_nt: TGTGCCAGCACGGGGTTCTACGAGCAGTACTTC

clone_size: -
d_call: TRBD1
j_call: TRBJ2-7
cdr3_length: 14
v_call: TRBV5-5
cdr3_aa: CASSSRTGGNEQYF
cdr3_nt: TGTGCCAGCAGCTCTCGGACAGGGGGCAACGAGCAGTACTTC

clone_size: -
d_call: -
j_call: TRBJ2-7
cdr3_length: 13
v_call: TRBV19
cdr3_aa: CATQGKVSYEQYF
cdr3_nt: TGTGCCACACAAGGGAAGGTTTCCTACGAGCAGTACTTC

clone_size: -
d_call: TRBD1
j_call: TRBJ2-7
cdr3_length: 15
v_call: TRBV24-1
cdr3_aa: CATSDPGQGAAEQYF
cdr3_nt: TGTGCCACCAGTGATCCCGGACAGGGAGCAGCCGAGCAGTACTTC

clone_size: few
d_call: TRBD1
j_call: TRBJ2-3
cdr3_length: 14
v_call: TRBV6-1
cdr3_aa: CASVRDRGTDTQYF
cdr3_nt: TGTGCCAGCGTCCGTGACAGGGGCACAGATACGCAGTATTTT

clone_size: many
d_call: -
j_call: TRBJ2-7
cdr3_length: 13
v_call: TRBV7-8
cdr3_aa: CASSLVRANEQYF
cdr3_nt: TGTGCCAGCAGCTTAGTCAGGGCCAACGAGCAGTACTTC

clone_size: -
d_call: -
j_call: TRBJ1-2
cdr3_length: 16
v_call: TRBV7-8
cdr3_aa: CASSLAGSGMVYGYTF
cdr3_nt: TGTGCCAGCAGCTTAGCGGGCTCAGGGATGGTGTATGGCTACACCTTC

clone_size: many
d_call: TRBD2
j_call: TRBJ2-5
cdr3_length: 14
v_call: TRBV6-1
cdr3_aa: CASSGLAGMETQYF
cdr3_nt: TGTGCCAGCAGCGGACTAGCGGGAATGGAGACCCAGTACTTC

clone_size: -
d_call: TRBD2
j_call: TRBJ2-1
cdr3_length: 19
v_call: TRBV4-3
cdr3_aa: CASSQDGTSGRPSYNEQFF
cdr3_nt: TGCGCCAGCAGCCAAGATGGGACTAGCGGGAGGCCGTCCTACAATGAGCAGTTCTTC

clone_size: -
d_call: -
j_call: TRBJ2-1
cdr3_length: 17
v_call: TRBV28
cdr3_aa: CASSLIRGASSYNEQFF
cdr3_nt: TGTGCCAGCAGTTTAATCCGGGGGGCGAGCTCCTACAATGAGCAGTTCTTC

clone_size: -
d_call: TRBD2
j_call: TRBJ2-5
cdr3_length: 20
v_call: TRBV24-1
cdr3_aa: CASSDLGRSLSSGNQETQYF
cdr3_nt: TGTGCCTCCAGTGATCTGGGTAGGTCCCTATCTAGCGGGAATCAGGAGACCCAGTACTTC

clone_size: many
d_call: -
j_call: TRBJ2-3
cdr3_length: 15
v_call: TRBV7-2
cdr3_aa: CASSFGGAGGDTQYF
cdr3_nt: TGTGCCAGCAGCTTTGGGGGTGCGGGCGGAGATACGCAGTATTTT

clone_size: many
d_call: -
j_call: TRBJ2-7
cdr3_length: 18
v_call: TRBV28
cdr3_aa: CASSLTLSLGTTGYEQYF
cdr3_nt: TGTGCCAGCAGTTTAACACTTTCATTGGGGACCACAGGCTACGAGCAGTACTTC

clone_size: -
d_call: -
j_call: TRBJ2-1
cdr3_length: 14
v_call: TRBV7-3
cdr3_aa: CASSLGTIPNEQFF
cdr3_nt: TGTGCCAGCAGCCTTGGAACCATCCCCAATGAGCAGTTCTTC

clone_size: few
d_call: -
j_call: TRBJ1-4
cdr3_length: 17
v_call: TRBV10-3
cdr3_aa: CAISESLQGNAGEKLFF
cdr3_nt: TGTGCCATCAGTGAGTCGCTACAGGGAAACGCGGGGGAAAAACTGTTTTTT

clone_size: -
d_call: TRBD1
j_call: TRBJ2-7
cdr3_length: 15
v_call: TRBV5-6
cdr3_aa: CASSHTGQGAREQYF
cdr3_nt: TGTGCCAGCAGCCACACTGGACAGGGGGCGAGGGAGCAGTACTTC

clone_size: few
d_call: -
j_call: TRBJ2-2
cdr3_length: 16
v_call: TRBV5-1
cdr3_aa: CASRPSVVLLSGELFF
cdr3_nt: TGCGCCAGCAGGCCTAGCGTCGTACTTCTCTCCGGGGAGCTGTTTTTT

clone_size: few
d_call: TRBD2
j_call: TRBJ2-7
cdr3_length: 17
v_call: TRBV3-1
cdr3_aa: CASSPIYSGRNSYEQYF
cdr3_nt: TGTGCCAGCAGCCCGATTTATAGCGGGAGGAACTCCTACGAGCAGTACTTC

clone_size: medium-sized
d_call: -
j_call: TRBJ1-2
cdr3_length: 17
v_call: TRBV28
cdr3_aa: CASSPTGTVELNYGYTF
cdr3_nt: TGTGCCAGCAGTCCAACAGGGACCGTTGAATTGAACTATGGCTACACCTTC

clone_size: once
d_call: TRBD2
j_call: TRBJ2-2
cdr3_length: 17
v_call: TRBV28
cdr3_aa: CASSLVAGGPATGELFF
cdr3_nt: TGTGCCAGCAGCTTGGTTGCGGGAGGGCCTGCCACGGGGGAGCTGTTTTTT

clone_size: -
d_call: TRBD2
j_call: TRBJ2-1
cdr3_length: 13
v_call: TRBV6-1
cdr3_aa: CASSEVGGSLQFF
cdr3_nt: TGTGCCAGCAGTGAAGTCGGCGGGAGCCTGCAGTTCTTC

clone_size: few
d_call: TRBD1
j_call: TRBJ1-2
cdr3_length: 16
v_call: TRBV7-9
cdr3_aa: CASSLGSGQANYGYTF
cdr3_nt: TGTGCCAGCAGCTTAGGAAGTGGACAGGCGAACTATGGCTACACCTTC

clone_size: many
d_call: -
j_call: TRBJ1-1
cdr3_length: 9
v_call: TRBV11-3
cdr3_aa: CASFSEAFF
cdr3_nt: TGTGCCAGTTTCTCTGAAGCTTTCTTT